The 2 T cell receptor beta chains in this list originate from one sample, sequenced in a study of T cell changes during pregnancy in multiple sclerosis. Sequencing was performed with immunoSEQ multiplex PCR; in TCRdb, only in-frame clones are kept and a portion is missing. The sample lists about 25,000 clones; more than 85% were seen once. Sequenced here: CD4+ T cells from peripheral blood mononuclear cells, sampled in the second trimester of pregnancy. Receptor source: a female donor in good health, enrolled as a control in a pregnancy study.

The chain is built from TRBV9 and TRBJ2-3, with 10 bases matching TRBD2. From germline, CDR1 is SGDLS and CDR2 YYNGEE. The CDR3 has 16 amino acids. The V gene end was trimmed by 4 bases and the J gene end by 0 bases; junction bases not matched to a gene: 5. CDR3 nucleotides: TGTGCCAGCAGCAAAAGCGGGGGGGGTAGCACAGATACGCAGTATTTT. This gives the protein CASSKSGGGSTDTQYF.

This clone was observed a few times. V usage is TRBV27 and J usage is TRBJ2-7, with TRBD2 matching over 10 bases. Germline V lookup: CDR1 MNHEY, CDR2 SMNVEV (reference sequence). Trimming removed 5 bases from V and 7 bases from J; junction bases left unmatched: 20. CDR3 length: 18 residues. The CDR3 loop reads CASSPTTPGLAFSHEQYF. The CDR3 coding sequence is TGTGCCAGCAGTCCCACAACTCCGGGACTAGCGTTCTCTCATGAGCAGTACTTC.